What follows are 2 T cell receptor beta chains derived from one specimen sequenced in a study of shared clonotypes between healthy human individuals. Sequenced by immunoSEQ multiplex PCR; TCRdb stores in-frame clones only, minus some. Of 550,000 to 800,000 clones listed, about 74% are singletons. The sample consisted of memory CD4+ T cells sorted from blood. Subset reported: CD45RA-negative fraction. These receptors came from a woman aged 30 to 39 in good health.

V and J are TRBV12-5 and TRBJ1-1; 10 bases are a match to TRBD1. The CDR3 loop spans 16 amino acids. Germline trimming cut 0 bases from V and 5 bases from J; bases unmatched to any gene: 6. Germline values: CDR1 LGHNT, CDR2 FRNRAP. In DNA, the CDR3 is TGTGCTAGTGGTTTGGTTCAGGGACAGGGGAAGACTGAAGCTTTCTTT. It is translated as CASGLVQGQGKTEAFF.

This clone was seen ten or more times. The chain combines TRBV7-9 with TRBJ2-1; D is possibly TRBD1 (6 bases). The CDR3 loop spans 16 amino acids. The germline V and J ends were trimmed by 4 bases and 6 bases, with 19 bases remaining between them. Germline assignment: CDR1 SEHNR and CDR2 FQNEAQ (reference sequence). CDR3 nucleotide sequence: TGTGCCAGCAGCTCCGTGGGGGCAGCACCTTCCAATGAGCAGTTCTTC. Its translation is CASSSVGAAPSNEQFF.